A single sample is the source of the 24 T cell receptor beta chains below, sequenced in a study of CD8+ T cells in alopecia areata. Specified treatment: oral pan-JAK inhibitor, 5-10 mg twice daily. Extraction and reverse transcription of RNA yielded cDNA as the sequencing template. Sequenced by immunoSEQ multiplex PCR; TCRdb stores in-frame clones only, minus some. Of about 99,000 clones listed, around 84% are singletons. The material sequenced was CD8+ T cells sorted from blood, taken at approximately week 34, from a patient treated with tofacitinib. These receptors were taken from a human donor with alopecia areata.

As DNA, the CDR3 is TGCAGCGTTGAATGGCTAGCGGGCTCCTACGAGCAGTACTTC. Protein sequence: CSVEWLAGSYEQYF. The chain has TRBV29-1 and TRBJ2-5, with 8 nucleotides matching TRBD2. The J call may be incorrect, as the DNA end agrees better with TRBJ2-7. CDR1 is SQVTM, CDR2 ANQGSEA, per germline. The CDR3 has 14 residues.

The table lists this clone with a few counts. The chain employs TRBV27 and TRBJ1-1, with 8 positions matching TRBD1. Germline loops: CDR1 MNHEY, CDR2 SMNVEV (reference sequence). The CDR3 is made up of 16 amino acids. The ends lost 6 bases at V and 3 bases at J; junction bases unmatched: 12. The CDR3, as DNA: TGTGCCAGCAGCAACCGACAGGGGACGATGGACACTGAAGCTTTCTTT. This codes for CASSNRQGTMDTEAFF.

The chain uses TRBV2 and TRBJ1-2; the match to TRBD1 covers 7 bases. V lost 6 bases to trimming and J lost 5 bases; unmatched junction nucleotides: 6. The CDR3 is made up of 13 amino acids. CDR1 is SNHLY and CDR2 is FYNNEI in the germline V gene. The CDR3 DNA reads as TGTGCCAGCAGAACCGGGACAGCTTATGGCTACACCTTC. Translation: CASRTGTAYGYTF.

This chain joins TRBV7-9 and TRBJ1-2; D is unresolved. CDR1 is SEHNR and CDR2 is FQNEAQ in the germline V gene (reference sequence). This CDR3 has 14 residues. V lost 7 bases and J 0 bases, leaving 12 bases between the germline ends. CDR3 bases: TGTGCCAGCACCCCGGTAGGATCTAACTATGGCTACACCTTC. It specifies CASTPVGSNYGYTF.

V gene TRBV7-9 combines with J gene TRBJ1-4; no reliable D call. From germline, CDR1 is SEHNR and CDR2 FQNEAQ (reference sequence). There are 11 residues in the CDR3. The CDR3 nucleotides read TGTGTTAGCGGTCTTAATGAAAAACTGTTTTTT. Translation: CVSGLNEKLFF.

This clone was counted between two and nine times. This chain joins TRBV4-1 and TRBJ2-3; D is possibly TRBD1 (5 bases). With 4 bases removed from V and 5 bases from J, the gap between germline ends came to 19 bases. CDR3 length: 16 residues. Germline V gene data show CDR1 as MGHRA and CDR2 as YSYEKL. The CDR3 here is CASSRPLVGVGDTQYF. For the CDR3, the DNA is TGCGCCAGCAGCCGCCCCCTGGTAGGGGTTGGAGATACGCAGTATTTT.

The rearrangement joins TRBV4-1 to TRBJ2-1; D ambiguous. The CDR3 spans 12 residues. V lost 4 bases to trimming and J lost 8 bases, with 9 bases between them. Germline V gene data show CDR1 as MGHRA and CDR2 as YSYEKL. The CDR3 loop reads CASSLHGYEQFF. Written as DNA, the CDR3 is TGCGCCAGCAGCCTCCATGGCTATGAGCAGTTCTTC.

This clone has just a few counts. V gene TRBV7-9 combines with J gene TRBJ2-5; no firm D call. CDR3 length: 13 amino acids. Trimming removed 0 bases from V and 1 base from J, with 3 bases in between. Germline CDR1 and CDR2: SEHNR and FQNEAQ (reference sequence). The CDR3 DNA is TGTGCCAGCAGCTTAGCCGTCCAAGAGACCCAGTACTTC. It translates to CASSLAVQETQYF.

The chain's CDR3 is CASSSGLGDTEAFF. CDR3 in DNA: TGTGCCAGCAGCTCCGGCCTAGGCGACACTGAAGCTTTCTTT. This chain links TRBV7-9 with TRBJ1-1; D not certain. Looked up from germline, CDR1 is SEHNR and CDR2 is FQNEAQ (reference sequence). The V end was cut by 4 bases, the J end by 3 bases, with 12 bases between. The CDR3 is 14 amino acids. The full variable domain, its missing parts supplied by reference TRBV7-9 and TRBJ1-1, is DTGVSQNPRHKITKRGQNVTFRCDPISEHNRLYWYRQTLGQGPEFLTYFQNEAQLEKSRLLSDRFSAERPKGSFSTLEIQRTEQGDSAMYLCASSSGLGDTEAFFGQGTRLTVV.

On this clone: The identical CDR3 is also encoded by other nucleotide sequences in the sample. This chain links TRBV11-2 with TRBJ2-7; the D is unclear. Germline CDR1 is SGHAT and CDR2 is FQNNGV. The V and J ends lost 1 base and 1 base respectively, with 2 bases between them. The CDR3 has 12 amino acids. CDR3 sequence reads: CASSLGSYEQYF. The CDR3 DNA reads TGTGCCAGCAGCTTAGGGTCCTACGAGCAGTACTTC.

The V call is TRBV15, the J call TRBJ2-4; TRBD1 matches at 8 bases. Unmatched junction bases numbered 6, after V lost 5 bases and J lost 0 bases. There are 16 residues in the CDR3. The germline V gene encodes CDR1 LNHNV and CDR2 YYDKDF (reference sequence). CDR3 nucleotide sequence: TGTGCCACCAGCCCAGGGACAGGACGAGCCAAAAACATTCAGTACTTC. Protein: CATSPGTGRAKNIQYF.

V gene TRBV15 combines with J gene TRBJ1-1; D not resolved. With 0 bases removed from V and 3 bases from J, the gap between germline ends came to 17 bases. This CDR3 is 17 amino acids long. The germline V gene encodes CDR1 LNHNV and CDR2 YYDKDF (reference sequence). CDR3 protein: CATSRDRRLGLDTEAFF. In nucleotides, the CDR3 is TGTGCCACCAGCAGAGATAGGCGGTTAGGGTTGGACACTGAAGCTTTCTTT.

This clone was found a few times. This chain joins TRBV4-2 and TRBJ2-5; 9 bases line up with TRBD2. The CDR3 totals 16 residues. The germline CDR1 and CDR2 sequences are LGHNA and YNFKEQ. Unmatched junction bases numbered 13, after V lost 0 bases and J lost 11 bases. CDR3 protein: CASSQDKAGGQFEQYF. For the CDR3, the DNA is TGTGCCAGCAGCCAAGACAAAGCGGGAGGCCAATTTGAGCAGTACTTC.

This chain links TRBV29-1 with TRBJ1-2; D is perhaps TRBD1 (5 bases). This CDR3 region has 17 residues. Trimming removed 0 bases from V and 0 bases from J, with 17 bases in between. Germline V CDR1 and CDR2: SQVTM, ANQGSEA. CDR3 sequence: CSVEDPGGDGANYGYTF. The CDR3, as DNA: TGCAGCGTTGAAGATCCGGGAGGGGATGGAGCTAACTATGGCTACACCTTC.

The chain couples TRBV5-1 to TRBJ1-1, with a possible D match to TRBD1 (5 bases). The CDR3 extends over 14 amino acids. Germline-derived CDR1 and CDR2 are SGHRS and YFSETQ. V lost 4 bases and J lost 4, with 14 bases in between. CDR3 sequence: CASSAGTEGTEAFF. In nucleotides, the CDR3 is TGCGCCAGCAGCGCCGGGACGGAGGGCACTGAAGCTTTCTTT.

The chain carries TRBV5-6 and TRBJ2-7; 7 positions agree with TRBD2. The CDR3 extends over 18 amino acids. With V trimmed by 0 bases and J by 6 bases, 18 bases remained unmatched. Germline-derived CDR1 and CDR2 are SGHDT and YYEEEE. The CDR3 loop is CASSLEGRTGREMGEQYF. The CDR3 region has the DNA TGTGCCAGCAGCTTGGAAGGGAGGACTGGGCGGGAGATGGGCGAGCAGTACTTC.

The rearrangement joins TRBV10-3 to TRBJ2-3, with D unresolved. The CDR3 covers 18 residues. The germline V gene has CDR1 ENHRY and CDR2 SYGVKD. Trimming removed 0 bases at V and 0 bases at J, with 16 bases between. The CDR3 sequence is CAISESMGSLTSTDTQYF. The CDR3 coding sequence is TGTGCCATCAGTGAGTCTATGGGCAGCCTCACTAGCACAGATACGCAGTATTTT.

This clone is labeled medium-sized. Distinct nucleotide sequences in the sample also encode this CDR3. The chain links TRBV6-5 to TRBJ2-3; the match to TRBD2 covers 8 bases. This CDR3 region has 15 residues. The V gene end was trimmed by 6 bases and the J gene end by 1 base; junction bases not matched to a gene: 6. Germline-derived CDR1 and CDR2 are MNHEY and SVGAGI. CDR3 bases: TGTGCCAGCAGATCCGGACTAGCTGGCACAGATACGCAGTATTTT. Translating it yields CASRSGLAGTDTQYF.

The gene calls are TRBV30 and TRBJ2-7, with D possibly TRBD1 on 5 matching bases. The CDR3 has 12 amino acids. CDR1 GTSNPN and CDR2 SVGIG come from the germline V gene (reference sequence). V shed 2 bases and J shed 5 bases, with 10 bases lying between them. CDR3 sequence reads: CAWSRQIDEQYF. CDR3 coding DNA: TGTGCCTGGAGTAGACAGATCGACGAGCAGTACTTC.

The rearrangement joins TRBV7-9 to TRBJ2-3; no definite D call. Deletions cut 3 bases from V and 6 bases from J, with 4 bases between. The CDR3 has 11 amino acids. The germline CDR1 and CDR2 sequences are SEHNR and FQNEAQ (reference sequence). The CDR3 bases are TGTGCCAGCAGCTTCGGGGATACGCAGTATTTT. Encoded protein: CASSFGDTQYF.

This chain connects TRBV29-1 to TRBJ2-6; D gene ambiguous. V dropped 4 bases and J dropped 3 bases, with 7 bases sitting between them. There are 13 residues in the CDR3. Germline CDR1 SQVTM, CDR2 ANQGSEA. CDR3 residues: CSVVALGANVLTF. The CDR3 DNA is TGCAGCGTTGTAGCCCTTGGGGCCAACGTCCTGACTTTC.

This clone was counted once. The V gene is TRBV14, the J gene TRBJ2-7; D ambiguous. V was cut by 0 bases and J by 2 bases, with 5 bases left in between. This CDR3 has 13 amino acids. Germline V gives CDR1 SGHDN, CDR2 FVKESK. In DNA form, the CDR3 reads TGTGCCAGCAGCCAAGATGTAACCTACGAGCAGTACTTC. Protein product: CASSQDVTYEQYF.

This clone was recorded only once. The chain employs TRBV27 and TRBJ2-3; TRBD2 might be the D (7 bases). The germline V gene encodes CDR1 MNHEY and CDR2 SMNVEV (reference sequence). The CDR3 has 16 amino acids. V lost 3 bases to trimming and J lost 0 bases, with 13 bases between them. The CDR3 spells CASSFWGGRSTDTQYF. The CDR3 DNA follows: TGTGCCAGCAGTTTTTGGGGGGGCCGAAGCACAGATACGCAGTATTTT.

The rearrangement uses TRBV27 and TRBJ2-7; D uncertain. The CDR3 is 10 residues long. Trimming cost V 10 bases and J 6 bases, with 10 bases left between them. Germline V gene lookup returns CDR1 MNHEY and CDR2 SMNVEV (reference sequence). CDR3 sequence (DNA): TGTGCCAACAAGTGTGCCGAGCAGTACTTC. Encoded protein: CANKCAEQYF.